This entry describes one T cell receptor beta chain. The CDR3 has 12 residues. From germline, CDR1 is SEHNR and CDR2 FQNEAQ (reference sequence). V was pared by 4 bases and J by 8 bases, with 8 bases between. RNA was extracted with the RNeasy kit, and a quantity of about 0.45 to 1 ug was reverse transcribed using random hexamers. A single record per CDR3 protein comes from TCRdb applying MiXCR to the immunoSEQ multiplex PCR reads. Counted here are around 100,000 distinct CDR3 sequences, about 95% occurring once; the ten biggest clones make up approximately 0.33%. This specimen comes from a study of CD8 T cells in Susac syndrome.

The source of this sequence is a human donor with Susac syndrome. The sequenced sample consisted of CD8+ T cells from PBMCs. V is TRBV7-9 and J is TRBJ2-2; the D is unclear. The CDR3 nucleotides read TGTGCCAGCAGCTCACCTCGGGGGGAGCTGTTTTTT. Amino acid sequence: CASSSPRGELFF.